This T cell receptor (beta chain) was recovered during a study of blood T cell repertoires in COVID-19. The CDR3 runs to 14 residues. Germline V gene lookup returns CDR1 SEHNR and CDR2 FQNEAQ (reference sequence). V was cut by 3 bases and J by 7 bases, with 10 bases left in between. TCRdb's table, derived via immunoSEQ multiplex PCR, lists solely in-frame clones and lacks some. The sample includes hundreds of thousands of clones, more than 75% of them seen just once. V and J are TRBV7-9 and TRBJ1-6; D unclear. The origin of this receptor is a woman aged 18-29 years who had recovered from COVID-19. Sequenced input: peripheral blood. CDR3 residues: CASSFGRVNSPLHF. The CDR3 coding sequence is TGTGCCAGCAGCTTTGGTCGGGTCAATTCACCCCTCCACTTT.